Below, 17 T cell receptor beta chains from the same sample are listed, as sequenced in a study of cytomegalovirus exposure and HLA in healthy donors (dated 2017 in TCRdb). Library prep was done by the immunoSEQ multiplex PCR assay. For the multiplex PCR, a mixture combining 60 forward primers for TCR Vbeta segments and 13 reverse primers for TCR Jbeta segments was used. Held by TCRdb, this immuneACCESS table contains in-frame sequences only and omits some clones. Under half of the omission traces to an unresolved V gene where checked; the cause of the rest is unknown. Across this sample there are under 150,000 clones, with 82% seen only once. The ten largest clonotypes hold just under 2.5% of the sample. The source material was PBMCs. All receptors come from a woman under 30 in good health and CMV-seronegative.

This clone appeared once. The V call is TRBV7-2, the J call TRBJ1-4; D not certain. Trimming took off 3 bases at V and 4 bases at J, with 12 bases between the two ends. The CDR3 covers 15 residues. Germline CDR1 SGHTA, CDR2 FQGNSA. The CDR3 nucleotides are TGTGCCAGCAGCTTTCAGATTGGTGGTAATGAAAAACTGTTTTTT. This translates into CASSFQIGGNEKLFF.

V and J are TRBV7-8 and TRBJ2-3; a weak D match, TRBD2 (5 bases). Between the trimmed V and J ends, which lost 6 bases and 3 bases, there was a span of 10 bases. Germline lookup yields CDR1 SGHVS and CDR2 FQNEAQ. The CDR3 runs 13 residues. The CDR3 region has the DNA TGTGCCAGCAGTCGGGGTATTACAGATACGCAGTATTTT. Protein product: CASSRGITDTQYF.

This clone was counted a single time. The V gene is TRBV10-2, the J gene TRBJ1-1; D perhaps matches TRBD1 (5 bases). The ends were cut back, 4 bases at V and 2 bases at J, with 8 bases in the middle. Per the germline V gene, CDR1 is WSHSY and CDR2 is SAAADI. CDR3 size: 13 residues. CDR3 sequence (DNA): TGCGCCAGCAGTGGTCAGGGTAACACTGAAGCTTTCTTT. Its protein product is CASSGQGNTEAFF.

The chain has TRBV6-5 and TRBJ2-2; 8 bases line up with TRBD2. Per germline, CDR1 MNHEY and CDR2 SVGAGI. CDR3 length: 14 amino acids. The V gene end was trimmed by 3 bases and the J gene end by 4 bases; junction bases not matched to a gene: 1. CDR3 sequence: CASSYGTSTGELFF. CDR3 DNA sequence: TGTGCCAGCAGTTATGGGACTAGCACCGGGGAGCTGTTTTTT.

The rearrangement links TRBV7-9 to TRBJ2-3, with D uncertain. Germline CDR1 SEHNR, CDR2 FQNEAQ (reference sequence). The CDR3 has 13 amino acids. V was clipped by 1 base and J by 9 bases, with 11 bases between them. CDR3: CASSLGMEQTQYF. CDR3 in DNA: TGTGCCAGCAGCTTAGGAATGGAGCAAACGCAGTATTTT.

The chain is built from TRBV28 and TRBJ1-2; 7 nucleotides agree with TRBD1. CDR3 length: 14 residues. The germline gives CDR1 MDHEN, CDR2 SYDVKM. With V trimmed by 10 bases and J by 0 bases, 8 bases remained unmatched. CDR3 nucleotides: TGTGCCATTAACCCGCAGGGGGCTAACTATGGCTACACCTTC. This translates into CAINPQGANYGYTF.

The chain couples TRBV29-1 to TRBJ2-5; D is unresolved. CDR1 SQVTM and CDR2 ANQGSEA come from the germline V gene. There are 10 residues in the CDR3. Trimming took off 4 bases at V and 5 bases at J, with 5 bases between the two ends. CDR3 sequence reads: CSVGVETQYF. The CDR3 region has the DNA TGCAGCGTTGGAGTGGAGACCCAGTACTTC. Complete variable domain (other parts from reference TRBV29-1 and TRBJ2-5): SAVISQKPSRDICQRGTSLTIQCQVDSQVTMMFWYRQQPGQSLTLIATANQGSEATYESGFVIDKFPISRPNLTFSTLTVSNMSPEDSSIYLCSVGVETQYFGPGTRLLVL.

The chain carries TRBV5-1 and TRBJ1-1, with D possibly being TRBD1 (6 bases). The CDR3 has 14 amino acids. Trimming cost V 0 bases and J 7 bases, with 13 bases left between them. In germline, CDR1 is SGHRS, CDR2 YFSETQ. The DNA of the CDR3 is TGCGCCAGCAGCTTGGGAGATACAGGGAGTGAAGCTTTCTTT. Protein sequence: CASSLGDTGSEAFF. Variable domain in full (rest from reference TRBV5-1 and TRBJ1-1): KAGVTQTPRYLIKTRGQQVTLSCSPISGHRSVSWYQQTPGQGLQFLFEYFSETQRNKGNFPGRFSGRQFSNSRSEMNVSTLELGDSALYLCASSLGDTGSEAFFGQGTRLTVV.

The CDR3 loop reads CASKQGLGQPQHF. CDR3 sequence (DNA): TGTGCCAGCAAGCAGGGGCTGGGGCAGCCCCAGCATTTT. The rearrangement joins TRBV28 to TRBJ1-5; D perhaps matches TRBD1 (6 bases). V was clipped by 7 bases and J by 7 bases, with 14 bases between them. This CDR3 comprises 13 residues. Germline loops: CDR1 MDHEN, CDR2 SYDVKM.

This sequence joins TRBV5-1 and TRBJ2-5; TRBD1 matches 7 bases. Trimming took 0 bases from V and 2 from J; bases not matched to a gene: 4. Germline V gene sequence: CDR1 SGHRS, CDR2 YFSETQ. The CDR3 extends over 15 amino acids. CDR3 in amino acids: CASSLAPGQQETQYF. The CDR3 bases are TGCGCCAGCAGCTTGGCCCCGGGACAGCAAGAGACCCAGTACTTC.

Here the CDR3 reads CASSLEASLYNEQFF. In DNA form, the CDR3 reads TGTGCCAGCAGCTTAGAAGCGTCCCTATACAATGAGCAGTTCTTC. V gene TRBV11-2 combines with J gene TRBJ2-1; no reliable D call. The V and J ends lost 0 bases and 4 bases respectively, with 10 bases between them. CDR1 SGHAT and CDR2 FQNNGV come from the germline V gene. This CDR3 region has 15 residues.

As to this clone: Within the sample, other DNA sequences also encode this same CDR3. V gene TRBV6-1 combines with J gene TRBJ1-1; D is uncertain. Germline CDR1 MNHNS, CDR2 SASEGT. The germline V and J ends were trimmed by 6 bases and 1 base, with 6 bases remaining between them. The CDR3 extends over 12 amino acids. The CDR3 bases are TGTGCCAGCAGCCCCTGGAACACTGAAGCTTTCTTT. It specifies CASSPWNTEAFF.

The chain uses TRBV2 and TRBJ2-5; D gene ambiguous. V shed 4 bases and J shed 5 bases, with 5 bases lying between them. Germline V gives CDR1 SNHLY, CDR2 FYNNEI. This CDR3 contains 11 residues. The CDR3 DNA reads TGTGCCAGCAGTGTTCTGGAGACCCAGTACTTC. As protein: CASSVLETQYF.

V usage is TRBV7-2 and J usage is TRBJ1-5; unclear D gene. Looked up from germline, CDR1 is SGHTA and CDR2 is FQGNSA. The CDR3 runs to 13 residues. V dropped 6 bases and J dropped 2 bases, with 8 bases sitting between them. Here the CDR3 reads CASRETGNQPQHF. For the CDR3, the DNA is TGTGCCAGCAGAGAGACTGGCAATCAGCCCCAGCATTTT.

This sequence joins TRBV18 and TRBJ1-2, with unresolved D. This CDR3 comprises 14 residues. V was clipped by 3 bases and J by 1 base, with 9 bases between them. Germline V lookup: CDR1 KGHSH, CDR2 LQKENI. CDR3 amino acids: CASSPRGFNYGYTF. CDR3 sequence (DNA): TGTGCCAGCTCACCTCGGGGATTTAACTATGGCTACACCTTC.

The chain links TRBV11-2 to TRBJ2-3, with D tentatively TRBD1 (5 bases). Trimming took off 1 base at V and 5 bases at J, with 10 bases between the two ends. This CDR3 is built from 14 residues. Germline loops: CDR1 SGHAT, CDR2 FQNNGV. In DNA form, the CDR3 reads TGTGCCAGCAGCTTAGCCCCCAGGGTAGATACGCAGTATTTT. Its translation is CASSLAPRVDTQYF.

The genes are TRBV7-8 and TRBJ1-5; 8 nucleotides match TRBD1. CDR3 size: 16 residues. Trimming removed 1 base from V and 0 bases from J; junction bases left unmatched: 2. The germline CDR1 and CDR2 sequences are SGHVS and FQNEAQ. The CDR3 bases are TGTGCCAGCAGCTTAGGACAGGGGAATAGCAATCAGCCCCAGCATTTT. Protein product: CASSLGQGNSNQPQHF.